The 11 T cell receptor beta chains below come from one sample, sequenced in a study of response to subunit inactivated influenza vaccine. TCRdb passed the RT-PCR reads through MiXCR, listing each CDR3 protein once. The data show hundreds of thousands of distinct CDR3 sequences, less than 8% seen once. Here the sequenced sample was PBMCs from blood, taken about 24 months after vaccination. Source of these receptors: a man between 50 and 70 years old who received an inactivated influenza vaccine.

The CDR3 reads CASSPETGRNTEAFF. For the CDR3, the DNA is TGTGCCAGCAGTCCCGAGACAGGGCGGAACACTGAAGCTTTCTTT. The rearrangement uses TRBV27 and TRBJ1-1, with 7 bases lining up with TRBD1. Germline CDR1 and CDR2: MNHEY and SMNVEV (reference sequence). V dropped 5 bases and J dropped 1; count of bases not matched to a gene: 7. The CDR3 has 15 amino acids.

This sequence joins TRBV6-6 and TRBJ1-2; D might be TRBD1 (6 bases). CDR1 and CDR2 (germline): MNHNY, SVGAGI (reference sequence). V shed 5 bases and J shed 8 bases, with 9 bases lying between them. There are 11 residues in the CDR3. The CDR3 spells CASSRGGGYTF. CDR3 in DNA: TGTGCCAGCAGTCGCGGGGGCGGCTACACCTTC.

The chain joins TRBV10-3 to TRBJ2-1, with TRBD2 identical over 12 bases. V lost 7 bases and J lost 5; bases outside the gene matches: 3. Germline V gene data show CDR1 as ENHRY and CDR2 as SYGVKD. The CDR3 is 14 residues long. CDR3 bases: TGTGCCATCATGCGGACTAGCGGGAACAATGAGCAGTTCTTC. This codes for CAIMRTSGNNEQFF.

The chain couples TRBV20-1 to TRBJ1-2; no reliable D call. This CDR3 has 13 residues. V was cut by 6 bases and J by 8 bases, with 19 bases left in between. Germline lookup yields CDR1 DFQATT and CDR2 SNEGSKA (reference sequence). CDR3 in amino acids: CSALLETTGGYTF. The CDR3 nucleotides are TGCAGTGCCCTACTAGAGACTACGGGGGGCTACACCTTC.

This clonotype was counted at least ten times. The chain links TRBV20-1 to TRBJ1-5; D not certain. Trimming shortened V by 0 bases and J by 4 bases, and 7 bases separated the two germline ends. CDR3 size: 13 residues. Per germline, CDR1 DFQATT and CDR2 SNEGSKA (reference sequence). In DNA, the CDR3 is TGCAGTGCTAGAGACGCGGGAAATCAGCCCCAGCATTTT. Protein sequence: CSARDAGNQPQHF.

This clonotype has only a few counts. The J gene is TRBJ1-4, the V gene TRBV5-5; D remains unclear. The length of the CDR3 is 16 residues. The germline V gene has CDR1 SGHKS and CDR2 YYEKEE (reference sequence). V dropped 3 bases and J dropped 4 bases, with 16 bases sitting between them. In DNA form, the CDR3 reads TGTGCCAGCAGCTCGGATCCCGGGATCTATAATGAAAAACTGTTTTTT. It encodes CASSSDPGIYNEKLFF.

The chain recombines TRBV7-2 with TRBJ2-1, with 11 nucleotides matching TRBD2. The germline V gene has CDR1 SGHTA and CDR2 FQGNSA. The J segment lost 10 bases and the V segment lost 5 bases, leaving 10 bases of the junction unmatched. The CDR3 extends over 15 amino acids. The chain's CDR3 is CASSPRSGRGWEQFF. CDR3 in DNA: TGTGCCAGCAGCCCTCGTAGCGGGAGGGGATGGGAGCAGTTCTTC.

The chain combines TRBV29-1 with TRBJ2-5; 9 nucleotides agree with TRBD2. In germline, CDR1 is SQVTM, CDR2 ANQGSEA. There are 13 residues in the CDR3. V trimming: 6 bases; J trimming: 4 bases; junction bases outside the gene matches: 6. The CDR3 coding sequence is TGCAGCGTAAATAAACTAGCGGGAGAGACCCAGTACTTC. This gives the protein CSVNKLAGETQYF.

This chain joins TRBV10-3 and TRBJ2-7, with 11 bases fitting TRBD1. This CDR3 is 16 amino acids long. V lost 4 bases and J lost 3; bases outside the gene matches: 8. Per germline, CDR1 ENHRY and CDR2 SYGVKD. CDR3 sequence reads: CAISATHGTGGYEQYF. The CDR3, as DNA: TGTGCCATCAGTGCTACACATGGGACAGGGGGCTACGAGCAGTACTTC.

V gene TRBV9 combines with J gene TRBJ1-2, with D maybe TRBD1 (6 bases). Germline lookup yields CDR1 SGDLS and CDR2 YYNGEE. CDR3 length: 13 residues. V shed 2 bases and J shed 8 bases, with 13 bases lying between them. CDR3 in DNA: TGTGCCAGCAGCGTGACAGGAACGGGGGGCTACACCTTC. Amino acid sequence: CASSVTGTGGYTF.

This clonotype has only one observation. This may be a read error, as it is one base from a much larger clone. CDR3 nucleotide sequence: TGTGCCAGCAGTTTGGGTGTGGGTAGCAGTCAGCCCCAGCATTTT. This gives the protein CASSLGVGSSQPQHF. The V and J genes are TRBV12-3 or TRBV12-4 and TRBJ1-5; D gene uncertain. The CDR3 is 15 residues long.